Presented here are 15 T cell receptor beta chains from one specimen sequenced in a study of cytomegalovirus exposure and HLA in healthy donors. PCR primers comprised 60 Vbeta and 13 Jbeta primers. This table comes from immunoSEQ multiplex PCR, and its TCRdb copy is limited to in-frame clones, with some not included. The sample comprises around 110,000 clones, about 69% of which are singletons, and roughly 1.5% rests with the top ten. Sequenced input: PBMCs. Receptor source: a woman under 30 in good health and CMV-seronegative.

This clone was seen once. V usage is TRBV9 and J usage is TRBJ1-1; TRBD1 is a possible D gene (6 bases). Germline CDR1 SGDLS, CDR2 YYNGEE. V lost 1 base and J 2 bases, leaving 15 bases between the germline ends. The CDR3 is made up of 16 amino acids. CDR3 nucleotide sequence: TGTGCCAGCAGCGTAAGTCGGGACACGTTAAACACTGAAGCTTTCTTT. Translation: CASSVSRDTLNTEAFF.

V usage is TRBV5-6 and J usage is TRBJ1-5; no firm D call. Per the germline V gene, CDR1 is SGHDT and CDR2 is YYEEEE. V gave up 0 bases and J gave up 0 bases, with 10 bases separating them. The CDR3 contains 16 residues. The CDR3 bases are TGTGCCAGCAGCTTGGGCGGCCATCATAGCAATCAGCCCCAGCATTTT. Encoded protein: CASSLGGHHSNQPQHF. Combining the CDR3 with reference TRBV5-6 and TRBJ1-5 gives the whole variable domain DAGVTQSPTHLIKTRGQQVTLRCSPKSGHDTVSWYQQALGQGPQFIFQYYEEEERQRGNFPDRFSGHQFPNYSSELNVNALLLGDSALYLCASSLGGHHSNQPQHFGDGTRLSIL.

V gene TRBV2 combines with J gene TRBJ1-4; D is unclear. V was cut by 7 bases and J by 1 base, with 13 bases left in between. Germline-derived CDR1 and CDR2 are SNHLY and FYNNEI. There are 15 residues in the CDR3. DNA of the CDR3: TGTGCCAGCAATGGGTTAGAGGGAACTAATGAAAAACTGTTTTTT. Its translation: CASNGLEGTNEKLFF.

This clone appeared once. The chain links TRBV6-5 to TRBJ2-1, with TRBD2 as a possible D gene (6 bases). V was clipped by 8 bases and J by 4 bases, with 18 bases between them. CDR3 length: 15 residues. CDR1 and CDR2 (germline): MNHEY, SVGAGI. This chain's CDR3 is CASWRGGSPYNEQFF. The CDR3 bases are TGTGCCAGCTGGCGGGGCGGCAGCCCATACAATGAGCAGTTCTTC.

The chain is built from TRBV20-1 and TRBJ1-1; D ambiguous. The CDR3 spans 10 residues. Trimming took 6 bases from V and 1 from J, leaving 3 bases between them. Per the germline V gene, CDR1 is DFQATT and CDR2 is SNEGSKA (reference sequence). DNA for the CDR3: TGCAGTGCCTCGAACACTGAAGCTTTCTTT. Residues: CSASNTEAFF.

The rearrangement links TRBV5-4 to TRBJ2-7; 12 bases line up with TRBD2. The germline gives CDR1 SGHNT, CDR2 YYREEE (reference sequence). The CDR3 length is 15 residues. Trimming cost V 0 bases and J 6 bases; bases outside gene matches: 4. The CDR3, as DNA: TGTGCCAGCAGCTTGGAGGCTAGCGGGGGGGCCGAGCAGTACTTC. Amino acids: CASSLEASGGAEQYF.

The chain combines TRBV5-1 with TRBJ1-4; no reliable D call. V lost 4 bases and J 8 bases, leaving 12 bases between the germline ends. The length of the CDR3 is 13 residues. CDR1 SGHRS and CDR2 YFSETQ come from the germline V gene. The CDR3 is CASSGGIGEKLFF. The CDR3 coding sequence is TGCGCCAGCAGCGGAGGAATTGGGGAAAAACTGTTTTTT.

The rearrangement links TRBV2 to TRBJ2-1; D is unresolved. This CDR3 spans 15 amino acids. V lost 4 bases and J lost 1, with 11 bases in between. Germline CDR1 SNHLY, CDR2 FYNNEI. CDR3 protein: CASSARVWSYNEQFF. Written as DNA, the CDR3 is TGTGCCAGCAGTGCACGGGTTTGGTCCTACAATGAGCAGTTCTTC.

This clone was seen a few times. The chain joins TRBV11-3 to TRBJ1-4; D gene ambiguous. CDR1 is SGHNT, CDR2 YENEEA, per germline. Trimming stripped 4 bases from V and 8 bases from J, with 8 bases between. CDR3 length equals 12 residues. In nucleotides, the CDR3 is TGTGCCAGCAGCTCCTCGGGGGAAAAACTGTTTTTT. Amino acids: CASSSSGEKLFF.

The sample holds a few counts of this clone. V and J are TRBV6-1 and TRBJ1-1; D perhaps matches TRBD1 (5 bases). Trimming cost V 6 bases and J 0 bases, with 8 bases left between them. This CDR3 is built from 13 residues. CDR1 MNHNS and CDR2 SASEGT come from the germline V gene. DNA of the CDR3: TGTGCCAGCAGGGCAGGGTTGAACACTGAAGCTTTCTTT. It yields the protein CASRAGLNTEAFF.

This chain joins TRBV5-6 and TRBJ1-4; possible D gene TRBD1, 5 bases. The CDR3 is made up of 16 amino acids. Trimming pared 1 base from V and 1 base from J, leaving 11 bases between. Germline V lookup: CDR1 SGHDT, CDR2 YYEEEE. The CDR3 DNA reads TGTGCCAGCAGCTTGCGTCAGGGTGTAACTAATGAAAAACTGTTTTTT. It yields the protein CASSLRQGVTNEKLFF.

V and J are TRBV7-9 and TRBJ1-2; a possible D gene is TRBD1 (5 bases). From germline, CDR1 is SEHNR and CDR2 FQNEAQ (reference sequence). The CDR3 covers 15 residues. The V end was cut by 4 bases, the J end by 3 bases, with 15 bases between. The CDR3 region is CASSSGDGGDYGYTF. The CDR3 DNA reads as TGTGCCAGCAGCTCAGGTGACGGGGGGGACTATGGCTACACCTTC.

The chain couples TRBV5-4 to TRBJ1-3, with D unresolved. Trimming pared 4 bases from V and 3 bases from J, leaving 11 bases between. Germline V gene data show CDR1 as SGHNT and CDR2 as YYREEE (reference sequence). This CDR3 is 14 amino acids long. The CDR3 coding sequence is TGTGCCAGCAGCAGCGGGTTCCATGGAAACACCATATATTTT. Translated, it gives CASSSGFHGNTIYF.

The rearrangement links TRBV28 to TRBJ2-6; a possible D gene is TRBD1 (6 bases). Between the trimmed V and J ends, which lost 6 bases and 0 bases, there was a span of 18 bases. There are 18 residues in the CDR3. The germline V gene encodes CDR1 MDHEN and CDR2 SYDVKM. This CDR3 is CASSLIQGSGSGANVLTF. The CDR3 nucleotides read TGTGCCAGCAGCTTGATACAGGGATCAGGCTCTGGGGCCAACGTCCTGACTTTC.

This clone was seen more than once but under ten times. This sequence joins TRBV28 and TRBJ1-2; TRBD1 is a possible D gene (5 bases). Trimming cost V 6 bases and J 1 base, with 15 bases left between them. Per germline, CDR1 MDHEN and CDR2 SYDVKM. The CDR3 consists of 15 residues. The chain's CDR3 is CASRGLGQVNYGYTF. The DNA of the CDR3 is TGTGCCAGCAGGGGACTAGGGCAGGTTAACTATGGCTACACCTTC.